These 6 T cell receptor beta chains came from one sample sequenced in a study of T cell responses to AZD1222 COVID-19 vaccine. Method: immunoSEQ multiplex PCR; TCRdb's copy keeps in-frame clones and lacks some. The sample includes about 140,000 clones, approximately 86% of them seen just once. The specimen comprised peripheral blood, sampled on day 0 of AZD1222 vaccination. All receptors derive from an adult in good health.

V is TRBV13 and J is TRBJ1-2, with D possibly matching TRBD1 (6 bases). The CDR3 has 14 amino acids. Trimming shortened V by 2 bases and J by 3 bases, and 10 bases separated the two germline ends. Germline V CDR1 and CDR2: PRHDT, FYEKMQ (reference sequence). In DNA form, the CDR3 reads TGTGCCAGCAGCTTAATGACAGGATACTATGGCTACACCTTC. Its translation is CASSLMTGYYGYTF.

The chain has TRBV2 and TRBJ2-1; 11 bases agree with TRBD2. V lost 6 bases, J lost 6 bases, and 19 bases stayed unmatched. This CDR3 has 19 amino acids. Germline V gene sequence: CDR1 SNHLY, CDR2 FYNNEI. The CDR3 DNA reads TGTGCCAGCAGCTCCCGGCTTAAGGCTCTAGCGGGAGGCTCCAATGAGCAGTTCTTC. It specifies CASSSRLKALAGGSNEQFF.

The J gene is TRBJ2-7, the V gene TRBV18; 9 nucleotides align to TRBD1. The V and J ends lost 2 bases and 4 bases, in that order; junction bases with no gene match: 6. The CDR3 covers 15 residues. Germline V gives CDR1 KGHSH, CDR2 LQKENI. The CDR3 region has the DNA TGTGCCAGCTCACCAGACAGGGGGGCCGCATACGAGCAGTACTTC. It is translated as CASSPDRGAAYEQYF.

V gene TRBV25-1 combines with J gene TRBJ1-3; D ambiguous. CDR1 and CDR2 (germline): MGHDK, SYGVNS. The CDR3 has 15 amino acids. Trimming removed 6 bases from V and 4 bases from J, with 16 bases in between. CDR3 coding DNA: TGTGCCAGCAGAGAGAAAGTAGGGCAAGGAAACACCATATATTTT. Amino acid sequence: CASREKVGQGNTIYF.

The count of this clone is one. V gene TRBV5-1 combines with J gene TRBJ2-5, with 10 bases that match TRBD1. Germline CDR1 and CDR2: SGHRS and YFSETQ. Unmatched junction bases numbered 11, after V lost 4 bases and J lost 5 bases. CDR3 size: 16 residues. The CDR3 loop reads CASSGRTGGGPETQYF. As DNA, the CDR3 is TGCGCCAGCAGCGGGCGGACAGGGGGTGGCCCGGAGACCCAGTACTTC. The full variable domain, completed using reference TRBV5-1 and TRBJ2-5, is KAGVTQTPRYLIKTRGQQVTLSCSPISGHRSVSWYQQTPGQGLQFLFEYFSETQRNKGNFPGRFSGRQFSNSRSEMNVSTLELGDSALYLCASSGRTGGGPETQYFGPGTRLLVL.

This clone was seen a few times. V and J are TRBV6-5 and TRBJ2-7; D perhaps matches TRBD1 (6 bases). V lost 1 base, J lost 3 bases, and 16 bases lay in between. The germline V gene encodes CDR1 MNHEY and CDR2 SVGAGI. This CDR3 spans 16 amino acids. The CDR3 coding sequence is TGTGCCAGCAGTTACTGGACAGCTCAAAATGGCTACGAGCAGTACTTC. It is translated as CASSYWTAQNGYEQYF.